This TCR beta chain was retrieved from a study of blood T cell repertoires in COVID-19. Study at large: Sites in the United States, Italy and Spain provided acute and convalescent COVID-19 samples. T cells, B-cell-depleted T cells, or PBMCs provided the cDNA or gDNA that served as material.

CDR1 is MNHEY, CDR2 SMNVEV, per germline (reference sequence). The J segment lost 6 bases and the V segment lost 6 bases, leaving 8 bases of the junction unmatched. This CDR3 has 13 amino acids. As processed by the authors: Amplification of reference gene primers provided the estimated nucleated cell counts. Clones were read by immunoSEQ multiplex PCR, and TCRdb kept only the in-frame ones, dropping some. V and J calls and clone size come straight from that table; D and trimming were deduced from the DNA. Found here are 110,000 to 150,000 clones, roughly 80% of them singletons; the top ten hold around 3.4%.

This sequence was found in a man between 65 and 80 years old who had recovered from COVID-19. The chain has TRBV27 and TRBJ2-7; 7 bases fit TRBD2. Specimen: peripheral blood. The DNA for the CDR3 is TGTGCCAGCAGGGGCCTGGGAGGGGTCGAGCAGTACTTC. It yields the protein CASRGLGGVEQYF.